Listed below are T cell receptor beta chains from one sample, sequenced in a study of cytomegalovirus exposure and HLA in healthy donors. Generated by immunoSEQ multiplex PCR, the TCRdb table keeps only in-frame clones and is missing some. The sample holds some 130,000 clones, over 65% seen once. Sequenced sample: PBMCs. These receptors all stem from a female donor in good health and CMV-seropositive. Both conserved end residues are part of each CDR3. A D gene is named only where the DNA matches it firmly. The size entry is marked missing in some rows and otherwise reads once, few, many or a size class.

cdr3_length j_call d_call v_call clone_size cdr3_aa cdr3_nt
16 TRBJ2-1 TRBD2 TRBV5-4 . CASSLGSLAGDNEQFF TGTGCCAGCAGCTTGGGCAGCTTAGCGGGGGACAATGAGCAGTTCTTC
12 TRBJ2-1 . TRBV7-3 . CASSLTADEQFF TGTGCCAGCAGCTTAACGGCAGATGAGCAGTTCTTC
13 TRBJ1-5 . TRBV12-5 . CASGLVQGQPQHF TGTGCTAGTGGTTTGGTACAGGGTCAGCCCCAGCATTTT
20 TRBJ2-3 TRBD2 TRBV2 . CASTGEGRPAGVFGTDTQYF TGTGCCAGCACCGGCGAGGGTAGGCCAGCGGGGGTCTTCGGCACAGATACGCAGTATTTT
13 TRBJ2-7 . TRBV11-2 once CASSSILSSESYF TGTGCCAGCAGCTCCATTCTATCTTCCGAGTCGTACTTC
14 TRBJ2-5 . TRBV7-9 . CASSLGLGIVTQYF TGTGCCAGCAGCTTAGGACTAGGGATTGTGACCCAGTACTTC
17 TRBJ2-3 TRBD2 TRBV13 . CASSRRLAGGLTDTQYF TGTGCCAGCAGCCGGCGACTAGCGGGAGGGCTCACAGATACGCAGTATTTT
16 TRBJ2-2 . TRBV2 . CASSEAGGIGTGELFF TGTGCCAGCAGTGAAGCAGGCGGGATCGGCACCGGGGAGCTGTTTTTT
14 TRBJ2-7 . TRBV19 . CASSINPGHYEQYF TGTGCCAGTAGTATCAATCCAGGTCACTACGAGCAGTACTTC
16 TRBJ1-1 . TRBV19 . CASSISGRGLNTEAFF TGTGCCAGTAGTATCTCGGGCAGGGGCCTGAACACTGAAGCTTTCTTT
16 TRBJ2-1 TRBD1 TRBV19 . CASSILDRVGYNEQFF TGTGCCAGTAGTATACTGGACAGGGTTGGCTACAATGAGCAGTTCTTC
16 TRBJ2-3 TRBD2 TRBV5-4 . CASSLGGEGLTDTQYF TGTGCCAGCAGCTTGGGAGGGGAGGGCCTCACAGATACGCAGTATTTT
16 TRBJ2-7 TRBD1 TRBV6-1 once CASSGQWGQVGGEQYF TGTGCCAGCAGTGGACAATGGGGACAGGTCGGTGGCGAGCAGTACTTC
12 TRBJ1-1 . TRBV19 . CASQTMNTEAFF TGTGCCAGTCAGACAATGAACACTGAAGCTTTCTTT
20 TRBJ2-6 TRBD1 TRBV19 . CASSIDSGTAIISGANVLTF TGTGCCAGTAGTATAGATTCCGGGACAGCTATAATCTCTGGGGCCAACGTCCTGACTTTC
15 TRBJ2-7 TRBD2 TRBV7-9 . CASSQRSGSSYEQYF TGTGCCAGCAGCCAACGTAGCGGGAGCTCCTACGAGCAGTACTTC
14 TRBJ2-7 TRBD1 TRBV27 . CASSFSGTGVEQYF TGTGCCAGCAGTTTTTCCGGGACAGGGGTTGAGCAGTACTTC
15 TRBJ1-3 . TRBV6-1 . CASSEWRGSGNTIYF TGTGCCAGCAGTGAATGGAGGGGCTCTGGAAACACCATATATTTT
18 TRBJ1-3 . TRBV4-2 . CASSQDGPTGTSGNTIYF TGTGCCAGCAGCCAAGACGGGCCTACAGGTACCTCTGGAAACACCATATATTTT
11 TRBJ1-2 TRBD1 TRBV20-1 . CSARRTGGYTF TGCAGTGCTAGGAGGACAGGTGGCTACACCTTC
16 TRBJ1-5 . TRBV4-2 few CASSQDVIQTLQPQHF TGTGCCAGCAGCCAAGATGTCATACAGACGTTACAGCCCCAGCATTTT
18 TRBJ2-3 TRBD2 TRBV4-2 few CASSQDPATSGLTDTQYF TGTGCCAGCAGCCAAGATCCTGCCACTAGCGGGCTCACAGATACGCAGTATTTT
17 TRBJ2-7 . TRBV5-3 . CARSWRVDRPPIYEQYF TGTGCCAGAAGCTGGAGGGTGGACCGACCACCGATATACGAGCAGTACTTC
18 TRBJ2-2 TRBD2 TRBV4-2 few CASSQDRRVTSGAGELFF TGTGCCAGCAGCCAAGACCGCAGGGTGACTAGCGGGGCCGGGGAGCTGTTTTTT
15 TRBJ2-1 TRBD1 TRBV18 . CASSPRGQGMNEQFF TGTGCCAGCTCACCACGGGGACAGGGAATGAATGAGCAGTTCTTC
14 TRBJ1-6 . TRBV6-4 . CATAISSYNSPLHF TGTGCCACCGCCATTAGCTCCTATAATTCACCCCTCCACTTT
14 TRBJ1-5 . TRBV5-1 few CASSPDLGNQPQHF TGCGCCAGCAGCCCGGACTTGGGCAATCAGCCCCAGCATTTT
17 TRBJ2-3 . TRBV7-8 . CASSSRGTQISTDTQYF TGTGCCAGCAGCTCAAGGGGCACCCAAATTAGCACAGATACGCAGTATTTT
16 TRBJ2-7 . TRBV7-9 . CASSLIIGGPTDEQYF TGTGCCAGCAGCTTAATTATAGGAGGGCCAACCGACGAGCAGTACTTC